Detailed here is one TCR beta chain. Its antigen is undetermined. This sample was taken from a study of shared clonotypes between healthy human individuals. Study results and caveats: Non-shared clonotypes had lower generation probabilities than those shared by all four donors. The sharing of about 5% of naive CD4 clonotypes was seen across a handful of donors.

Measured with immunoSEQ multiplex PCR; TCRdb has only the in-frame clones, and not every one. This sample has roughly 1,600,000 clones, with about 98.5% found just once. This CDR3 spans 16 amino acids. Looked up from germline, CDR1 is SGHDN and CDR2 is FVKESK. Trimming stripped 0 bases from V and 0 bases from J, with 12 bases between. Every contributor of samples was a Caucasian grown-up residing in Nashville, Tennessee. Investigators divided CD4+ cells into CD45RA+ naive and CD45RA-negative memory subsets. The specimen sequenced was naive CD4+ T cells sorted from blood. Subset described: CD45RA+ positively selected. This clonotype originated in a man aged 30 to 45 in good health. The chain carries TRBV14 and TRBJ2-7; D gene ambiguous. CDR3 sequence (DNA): TGTGCCAGCAGCCAAGACGGAGCCCTCAGCTCCTACGAGCAGTACTTC. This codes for CASSQDGALSSYEQYF.